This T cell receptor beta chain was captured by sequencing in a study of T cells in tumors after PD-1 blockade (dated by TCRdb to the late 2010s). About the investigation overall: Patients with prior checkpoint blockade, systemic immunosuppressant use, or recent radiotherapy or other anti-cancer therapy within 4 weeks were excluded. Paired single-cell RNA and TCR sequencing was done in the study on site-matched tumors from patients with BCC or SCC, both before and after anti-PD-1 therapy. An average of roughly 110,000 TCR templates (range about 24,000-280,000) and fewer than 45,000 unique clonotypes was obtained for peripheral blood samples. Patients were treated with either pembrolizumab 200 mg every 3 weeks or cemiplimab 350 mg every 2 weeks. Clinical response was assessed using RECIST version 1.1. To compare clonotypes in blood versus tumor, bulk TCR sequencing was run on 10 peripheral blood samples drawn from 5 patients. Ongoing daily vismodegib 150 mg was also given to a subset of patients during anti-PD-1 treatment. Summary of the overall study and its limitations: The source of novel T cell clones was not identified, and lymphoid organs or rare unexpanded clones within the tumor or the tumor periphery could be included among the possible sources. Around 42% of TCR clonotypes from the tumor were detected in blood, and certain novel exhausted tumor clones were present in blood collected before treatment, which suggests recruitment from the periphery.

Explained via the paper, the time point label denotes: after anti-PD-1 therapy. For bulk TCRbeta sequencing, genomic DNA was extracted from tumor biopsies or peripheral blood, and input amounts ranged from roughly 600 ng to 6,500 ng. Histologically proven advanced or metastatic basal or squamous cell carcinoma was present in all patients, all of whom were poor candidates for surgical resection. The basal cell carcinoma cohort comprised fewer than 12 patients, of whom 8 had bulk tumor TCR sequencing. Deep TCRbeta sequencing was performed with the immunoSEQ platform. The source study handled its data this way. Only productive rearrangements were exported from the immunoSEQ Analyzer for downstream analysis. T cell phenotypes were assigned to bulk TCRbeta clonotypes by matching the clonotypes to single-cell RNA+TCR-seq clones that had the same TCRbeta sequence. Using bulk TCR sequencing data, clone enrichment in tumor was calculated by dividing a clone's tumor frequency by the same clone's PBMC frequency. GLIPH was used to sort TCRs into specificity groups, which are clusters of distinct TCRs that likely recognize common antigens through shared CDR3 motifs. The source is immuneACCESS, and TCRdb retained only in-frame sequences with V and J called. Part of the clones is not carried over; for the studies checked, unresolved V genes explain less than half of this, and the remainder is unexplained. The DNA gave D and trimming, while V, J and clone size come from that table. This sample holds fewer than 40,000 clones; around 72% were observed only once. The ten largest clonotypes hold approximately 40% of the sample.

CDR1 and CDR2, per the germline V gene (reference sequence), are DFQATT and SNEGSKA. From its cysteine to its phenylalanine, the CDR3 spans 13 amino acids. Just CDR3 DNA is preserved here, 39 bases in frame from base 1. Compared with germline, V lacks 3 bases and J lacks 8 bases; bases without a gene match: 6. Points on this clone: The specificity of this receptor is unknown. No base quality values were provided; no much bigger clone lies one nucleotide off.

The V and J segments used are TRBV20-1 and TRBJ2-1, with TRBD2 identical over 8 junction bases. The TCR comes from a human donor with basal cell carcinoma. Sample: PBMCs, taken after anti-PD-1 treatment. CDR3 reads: CSASGSAGDEQFF. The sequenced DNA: TGCAGTGCTAGTGGGTCAGCGGGGGATGAGCAGTTCTTC.